This TCR beta chain was sequenced for a study of human T cells and chemical hapten exposure. Overall study context: Weekly scalp doses of diphenylcyclopropenone were given to patients during the roughly 23-week study. Whole-study findings and limits: Having alopecia, donors may respond immunologically unlike healthy people. TCRs at a frequency above 1 in 1000 stayed unchanged with DPC sensitization.

Stated time point: patch test 3, about 24 weeks after DPC sensitization. Treatment given: therapeutic diphenylcyclopropenone sensitization with weekly scalp DPC. In regard to this clonotype: What it binds is unknown.

CDR3 size: 13 residues. J was trimmed by 9 bases and V by 4 bases; bases with no gene match: 5. The V gene's germline CDR1 is DFQATT and CDR2 SNEGSKA (reference sequence). TCRdb reprocessed the RACE reads via MiXCR and lists one record per CDR3 protein. The sample has 100,000 or so distinct CDR3 sequences, under 35% seen once. The origin of this receptor is a middle-aged man with alopecia areata. Some clones in this sample may be carry-over from other donors' samples. Material: whole blood, obtained in connection with sensitization to the hapten diphenylcyclopropenone (DPC). This sequence joins TRBV20-1 and TRBJ2-3; 12 nucleotides match TRBD1. The CDR3 spells CSATGDRGQTQYF. The CDR3 DNA is TGCAGTGCTACCGGGGACAGGGGGCAAACGCAGTATTTT.